The next 16 T cell receptor beta chains were all read from a single sample in a study of CD8 T cells in Susac syndrome. A quantity of about 0.5 to 1 ug RNA underwent reverse transcription using random hexamers. TCRdb reprocessed the immunoSEQ multiplex PCR reads with MiXCR, giving one entry per CDR3 protein. This table holds roughly 200,000 distinct CDR3 sequences, approximately 95% found once. The sample taken for sequencing was CD4+ T cells from PBMCs. The receptors derive from a human donor with multiple sclerosis.

The V gene is TRBV7-9, the J gene TRBJ1-1; D call uncertain. CDR3 length equals 14 residues. The germline V gene has CDR1 SEHNR and CDR2 FQNEAQ (reference sequence). The V and J ends lost 6 bases and 1 base respectively, with 12 bases between them. DNA of the CDR3: TGTGCCAGCAGTGCGGGATCAGCGAACACTGAAGCTTTCTTT. It yields the protein CASSAGSANTEAFF. The full variable domain, rest sourced from reference TRBV7-9 and TRBJ1-1, is DTGVSQNPRHKITKRGQNVTFRCDPISEHNRLYWYRQTLGQGPEFLTYFQNEAQLEKSRLLSDRFSAERPKGSFSTLEIQRTEQGDSAMYLCASSAGSANTEAFFGQGTRLTVV.

The chain is built from TRBV2 and TRBJ2-7; 7 bases line up with TRBD1. The CDR3 runs 14 residues. Trimming removed 7 bases from V and 6 bases from J; junction bases left unmatched: 12. Germline CDR1 and CDR2: SNHLY and FYNNEI. The CDR3 sequence is CASIWTKGATEQYF. In DNA, the CDR3 is TGTGCCAGCATATGGACAAAGGGGGCTACCGAGCAGTACTTC.

The chain employs TRBV13 and TRBJ1-5, with TRBD1 matching 8 bases. J was trimmed by 4 bases and V by 8 bases; bases with no gene match: 4. Germline V gene lookup returns CDR1 PRHDT and CDR2 FYEKMQ (reference sequence). This CDR3 is built from 13 residues. This CDR3 is CASGQGANQPQHF. DNA for the CDR3: TGTGCCAGCGGGCAGGGGGCAAATCAGCCCCAGCATTTT.

The chain recombines TRBV27 with TRBJ2-3; D possibly corresponds to TRBD2 (5 bases). Trimming took off 6 bases at V and 3 bases at J, with 16 bases between the two ends. This CDR3 contains 15 residues. CDR1 and CDR2 (germline): MNHEY, SMNVEV (reference sequence). CDR3 bases: TGTGCCAGCAGCCCCGCTCGAGGGCGGACAGATACGCAGTATTTT. Its protein is CASSPARGRTDTQYF.

The chain uses TRBV5-1 and TRBJ1-6; a possible D gene is TRBD1 (6 bases). Germline CDR1 is SGHRS and CDR2 is YFSETQ. The CDR3 covers 13 residues. V was pared by 4 bases and J by 10 bases, with 12 bases between. The CDR3 protein is CASSPSGDSPLHF. The CDR3 region has the DNA TGCGCCAGCAGCCCGTCAGGGGACTCACCCCTCCACTTT.

The gene calls are TRBV29-1 and TRBJ2-3, with 9 bases that match TRBD1. The V gene's germline CDR1 is SQVTM and CDR2 ANQGSEA. Trimming took 6 bases from V and 1 from J; bases not matched to a gene: 5. This CDR3 spans 14 amino acids. The CDR3 reads CSVPWTGGTDTQYF. The CDR3 DNA reads as TGCAGCGTACCTTGGACAGGGGGCACAGATACGCAGTATTTT.

This clonotype was picked up one time. The gene calls are TRBV20-1 and TRBJ2-1, with 9 bases fitting TRBD2. This CDR3 comprises 16 residues. V lost 1 base, J lost 7 bases, and 11 bases stayed unmatched. Germline V gives CDR1 DFQATT, CDR2 SNEGSKA (reference sequence). The CDR3: CSARVRGTSPINEQFF. CDR3 nucleotide sequence: TGCAGTGCTAGAGTCCGCGGGACTAGCCCGATAAATGAGCAGTTCTTC.

This rearrangement joins TRBV29-1 to TRBJ1-1; no definite D call. Germline V gene sequence: CDR1 SQVTM, CDR2 ANQGSEA. Deletions cut 1 base from V and 0 bases from J, with 9 bases between. The CDR3 covers 14 residues. The CDR3 sequence: CSVEVGGLNTEAFF. The CDR3 DNA reads TGCAGCGTTGAAGTAGGAGGGTTGAACACTGAAGCTTTCTTT.

The chain recombines TRBV7-3 with TRBJ1-1; TRBD1 matches at 7 bases. The CDR3 has 15 residues. The germline gives CDR1 SGHTA, CDR2 FQGTGA. Trimming cost V 5 bases and J 8 bases; bases outside gene matches: 14. In DNA form, the CDR3 reads TGTGCCAGCAGCCAACAGGGGAAAGGGTTAGGAGAAGCTTTCTTT. This gives the protein CASSQQGKGLGEAFF. Complete variable domain (other parts from reference TRBV7-3 and TRBJ1-1): GAGVSQTPSNKVTEKGKYVELRCDPISGHTALYWYRQSLGQGPEFLIYFQGTGAADDSGLPNDRFFAVRPEGSVSTLKIQRTERGDSAVYLCASSQQGKGLGEAFFGQGTRLTVV.

On this clonotype itself: The junction departs from germline at one end; a sequencing error may be responsible. J is TRBJ2-5 and V is TRBV20-1; D is unresolved. Germline V lookup: CDR1 DFQATT, CDR2 SNEGSKA (reference sequence). CDR3 length equals 11 residues. DNA for the CDR3: TGCAGTGCTCACCACCAGGAGACCCAGTACTTC. This codes for CSAHHQETQYF.

The CDR3 spells CASSPGGGRKLYGYTF. The CDR3 nucleotides read TGTGCCAGTAGTCCGGGGGGCGGACGGAAGCTCTATGGCTACACCTTC. The chain recombines TRBV19 with TRBJ1-2; a possible D gene is TRBD1 (6 bases). Trimming stripped 5 bases from V and 4 bases from J, with 20 bases between. CDR1 and CDR2 (germline): LNHDA, SQIVND (reference sequence). This CDR3 comprises 16 residues.

CDR3 sequence (DNA): TGTGCCAGCAGTTTGCACACCATATATTTT. Its protein is CASSLHTIYF. The chain couples TRBV2 to TRBJ1-3, with no clear D. The CDR3 is made up of 10 amino acids. Germline assignment: CDR1 SNHLY and CDR2 FYNNEI. V gave up 5 bases and J gave up 8 bases, with 4 bases separating them.

This clonotype is a singleton in its sample. This rearrangement joins TRBV29-1 to TRBJ2-2; 7 bases line up with TRBD1. The V and J ends lost 7 bases and 5 bases, in that order; junction bases with no gene match: 10. Germline values: CDR1 SQVTM, CDR2 ANQGSEA. This CDR3 is 14 amino acids long. The CDR3 DNA is TGCAGCGCCTTCGGCCAGGGGGTAACCGGGGAGCTGTTTTTT. Amino acid sequence: CSAFGQGVTGELFF.

The V and J genes are TRBV30 and TRBJ1-4; D might be TRBD1 (5 bases). There are 14 residues in the CDR3. Trimming took 3 bases from V and 4 from J, leaving 12 bases between them. Germline assignment: CDR1 GTSNPN and CDR2 SVGIG (reference sequence). This CDR3 reads CAWSPGGNNEKLFF. The CDR3 DNA reads as TGTGCCTGGAGCCCTGGGGGGAATAATGAAAAACTGTTTTTT.

This clonotype was recorded once. This chain joins TRBV5-1 and TRBJ2-5; possible D gene TRBD1, 6 bases. The CDR3 is 13 residues long. The V gene's germline CDR1 is SGHRS and CDR2 YFSETQ. Trimming took 4 bases from V and 0 from J, leaving 7 bases between them. CDR3 nucleotides: TGCGCCAGCAGCCGGACAGACCAAGAGACCCAGTACTTC. The encoded protein is CASSRTDQETQYF. The variable domain in full, with the rest retrieved from reference TRBV5-1 and TRBJ2-5, is KAGVTQTPRYLIKTRGQQVTLSCSPISGHRSVSWYQQTPGQGLQFLFEYFSETQRNKGNFPGRFSGRQFSNSRSEMNVSTLELGDSALYLCASSRTDQETQYFGPGTRLLVL.

V gene TRBV6-5 combines with J gene TRBJ2-5; the match to TRBD2 covers 7 bases. Trimming cost V 0 bases and J 2 bases; bases outside gene matches: 0. The CDR3 has 14 amino acids. CDR1 and CDR2 from the germline V gene are MNHEY and SVGAGI. This CDR3 reads CASSYSGGQETQYF. In DNA, the CDR3 is TGTGCCAGCAGTTACTCGGGGGGGCAAGAGACCCAGTACTTC.